This T cell receptor (beta chain) was obtained from a study of blood T cell repertoires in COVID-19. Turning to the study itself: The origin of the acute and convalescent COVID-19 samples was the United States, Italy and Spain. PBMCs, B-cell-depleted T cells, or T cells provided the cDNA or gDNA that made up the material.

In the study's own analysis: Estimates of nucleated cell counts were drawn from the amplification of reference gene primers. Method: immunoSEQ multiplex PCR; TCRdb's copy keeps in-frame clones and lacks some. That table gives V, J and clone size, and the DNA gave D and trimming. The repertoire has some 450,000 clones, roughly 89% of them found once; the top ten carry more than 0.7%. Patients from Seattle were sampled longitudinally, starting during active infection. Losses at the gene ends were 6 bases for V and 6 bases for J; bases not matched to a gene: 4. There are 14 residues in the CDR3. The germline CDR1 and CDR2 sequences are MNHEY and SMNVEV (reference sequence).

The TCR comes from a man aged 18 to 29 with COVID-19, enrolled during active disease. The rearrangement joins TRBV27 to TRBJ2-1; the match to TRBD1 covers 11 bases. The sequenced sample consisted of peripheral blood. CDR3 protein: CASSPGTGGNEQFF. CDR3 bases: TGTGCCAGCAGCCCTGGGACAGGGGGCAATGAGCAGTTCTTC.